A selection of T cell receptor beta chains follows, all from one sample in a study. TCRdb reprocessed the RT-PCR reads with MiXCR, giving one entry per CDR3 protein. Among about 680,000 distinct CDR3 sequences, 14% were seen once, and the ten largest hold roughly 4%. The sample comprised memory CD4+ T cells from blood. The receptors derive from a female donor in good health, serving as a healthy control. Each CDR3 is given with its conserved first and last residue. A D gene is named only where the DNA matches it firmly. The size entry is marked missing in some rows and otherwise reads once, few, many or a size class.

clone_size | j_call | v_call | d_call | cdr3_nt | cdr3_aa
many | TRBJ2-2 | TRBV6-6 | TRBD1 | TGTGCCAGCCGCCGGGACAGGGCGAACGGGGAGCTGTTTTTT | CASRRDRANGELFF
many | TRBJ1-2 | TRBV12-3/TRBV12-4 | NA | TGTGCCAGCAGTTTTACTGGGCAGGGGTACACCTTC | CASSFTGQGYTF
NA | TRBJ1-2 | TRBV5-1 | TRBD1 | TGCGCCAGCAACCCCCGACAGGGAAACTATGGCTACACCTTC | CASNPRQGNYGYTF
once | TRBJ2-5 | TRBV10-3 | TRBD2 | TGTGCCATCAGTGAGATGGCTAGCGGGGGGGCGAGGGAGACCCAGTACTTC | CAISEMASGGARETQYF
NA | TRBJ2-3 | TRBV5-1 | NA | TGCGCCAGCAGCTTGGGACCGGTCGCAGATACGCAGTATTTT | CASSLGPVADTQYF
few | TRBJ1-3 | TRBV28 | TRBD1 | TGTGCCAGCACCTCAGGGGGCACTGGAAACACCATATATTTT | CASTSGGTGNTIYF
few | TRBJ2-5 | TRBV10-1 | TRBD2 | TGCGCCAGCAGTGAGTCGGGAGCGGGAGAACAAGAGACCCAGTACTTC | CASSESGAGEQETQYF
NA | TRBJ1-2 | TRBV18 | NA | TGTGCCAGCTCACCAACTTCCGCCGGGGATGGCTACACCTTC | CASSPTSAGDGYTF
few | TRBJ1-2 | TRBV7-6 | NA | TGTGCCAGCAGCTTAGCGCCGGTTTGGCAGGGTGAACGGGGCTACACCTTC | CASSLAPVWQGERGYTF
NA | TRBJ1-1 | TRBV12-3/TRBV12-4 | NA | TGTGCCAGCACGGGCCCAGGCACTGAAGCTTTCTTT | CASTGPGTEAFF
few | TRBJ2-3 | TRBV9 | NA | TGTGCCAGCAGCGTGGGGACCGGAGGCCCGTATTTT | CASSVGTGGPYF
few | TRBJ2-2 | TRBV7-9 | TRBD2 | TGTGCCAGCAGCGGACTAGCGGCTACGAACACCGGGGAGCTGTTTTTT | CASSGLAATNTGELFF
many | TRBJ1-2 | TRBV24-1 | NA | TGTGCCACCAGTGGGGGGAATCAAGGCTATGGCTACACCTTC | CATSGGNQGYGYTF
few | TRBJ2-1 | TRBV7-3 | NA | TGTGCCAGCAGCCCCCAACCACCAGGGTTCTCGACCTACAATGAGCAGTTCTTC | CASSPQPPGFSTYNEQFF
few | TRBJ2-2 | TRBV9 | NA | TGTGCCAGCAGCGTATACGCGAACACCGGGGAGCTGTTTTTT | CASSVYANTGELFF
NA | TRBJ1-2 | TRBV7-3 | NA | TGTGCCAGCAGCTTACAGCAGGACCTGCCTCGCACCTTC | CASSLQQDLPRTF
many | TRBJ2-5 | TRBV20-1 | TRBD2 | TGCAGTGCGGAGGGCCTAGCGGGAGGAGGGGCAGAGACCCAGTACTTC | CSAEGLAGGGAETQYF
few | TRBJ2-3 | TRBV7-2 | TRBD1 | TGTGCCAGCAGCTTATATAGGACAGGGGGGGAAGATACGCAGTATTTT | CASSLYRTGGEDTQYF
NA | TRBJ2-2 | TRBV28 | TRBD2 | TGTGCCAGCAGTTGGGGAGGGCTCACCGGGGAGCTGTTTTTT | CASSWGGLTGELFF
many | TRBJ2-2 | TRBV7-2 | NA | TGTGCCAGCAGGTTAAATAGCGACACCGGGGAGCTGTTTTTT | CASRLNSDTGELFF
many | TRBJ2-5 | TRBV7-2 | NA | TGTGCCAGCAGCTCCTATGGGACCCAGTACTTC | CASSSYGTQYF
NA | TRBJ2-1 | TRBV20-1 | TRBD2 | TGCAGTGCTAGAGATCGAAGCGGGAGGCCCTCCTACAATGAGCAGTTCTTC | CSARDRSGRPSYNEQFF
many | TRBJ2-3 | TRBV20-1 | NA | TGCAGTGCTAGACCTAGCGTGATCACAGATACGCAGTATTTT | CSARPSVITDTQYF